This TCR beta chain came from a study of cytomegalovirus exposure and HLA in healthy donors. Study-level results: V- and J-gene trimming of TCR beta was linked (in a later analysis) to a missense DCLRE1C variant. Being productive about 90% or about 30% of the time was typical of most TCR beta V segments in an earlier analysis.

Nominally healthy donors provided the samples, though records likely missed some immune exposures. Points on this clone: The antigen is not known.

The germline CDR1 and CDR2 sequences are SGHAT and FQNNGV. Trimming took 3 bases from V and 1 from J, leaving 9 bases between them. This CDR3 spans 14 amino acids. A multiplex PCR was run with 60 Vbeta primers and 13 Jbeta primers. In the original workflow: The count from a later analysis was about 80 million unique TCR beta chains, approximately 9.9 million of them shared. Measured with immunoSEQ multiplex PCR; TCRdb has only the in-frame clones, and not every one. The DNA gave D and trimming, while V, J and clone size come from that table. The data hold some 200,000 clones, with about 70% observed a single time.

Sequenced: PBMCs. The receptor was derived from a man aged 35-49 years in good health and CMV-seropositive. The V gene is TRBV11-2, the J gene TRBJ1-1; tentative D call: TRBD1 (5 bases). CDR3 amino acids: CASSLGRGNTEAFF. The CDR3 coding sequence is TGTGCCAGCAGCTTGGGAAGGGGGAACACTGAAGCTTTCTTT. Variable domain in full (rest from reference TRBV11-2 and TRBJ1-1): EAGVAQSPRYKIIEKRQSVAFWCNPISGHATLYWYQQILGQGPKLLIQFQNNGVVDDSQLPKDRFSAERLKGVDSTLKIQPAKLEDSAVYLCASSLGRGNTEAFFGQGTRLTVV.